The present TCR beta chain was sequenced within a study of T cells in Graves' hyperthyroidism and ophthalmopathy. Study-level findings and limits: From stable hyperthyroidism, ophthalmopathy was set apart by a 13 V-J model.

This clonotype has just a few counts. Antigen specificity is unknown. There are 15 residues in the CDR3. In germline, CDR1 is SGDLS, CDR2 YYNGEE. The V and J ends lost 4 bases and 6 bases respectively, with 16 bases between them. RNA transcripts gave rise to amplified TCR beta CDR3 regions. Primed by the HTBI set, a first-round RT-PCR was run on the TCR CDR3. MiXCR, run by TCRdb on the multiplex PCR reads, gives a single entry per CDR3 protein. Of more than 500,000 distinct CDR3 sequences listed, roughly 15% were seen once; the top ten hold approximately 4.2%. This TCR derives from a woman aged 40 to 50 with Graves' ophthalmopathy. The sample comprised blood. The V gene is TRBV9, the J gene TRBJ2-2; D possibly uses TRBD1 or TRBD2 (6 bases each). CDR3 residues: CASSPVRGAAGELFF. CDR3 bases: TGTGCCAGCAGCCCCGTGAGGGGGGCCGCCGGGGAGCTGTTTTTT.